This T cell receptor beta chain was sequenced during a study of a mutant IDH1 vaccine in newly diagnosed glioma. The wider study: Treated patients were about 60% male, around 40% female, mean age about 43 years. It was radiotherapy, temozolomide, or both that patients received previously, with most receiving both.

The CDR3 totals 15 residues. Germline V gives CDR1 SEHNR, CDR2 FQNEAQ (reference sequence). V was pared by 8 bases and J by 2 bases, with 18 bases between. Whole-study findings and limits: Pseudoprogression apparently tracked independently of changes in top peripheral T cell clonotypes. In roughly 93% of patients, immune responses induced by the vaccine occurred.

The repertoire was sequenced with immunoSEQ multiplex PCR; TCRdb's copy has only in-frame clones and lacks some. The repertoire holds about 60,000 clones, with approximately 84% as singletons. Time point defined: week 11, during vaccination. Vaccinated patients received 300 ug of mutant IDH1 20-mer peptide per dose, with topical imiquimod. This clone was observed a handful of times. Its antigen is undetermined. This specimen was PBMCs, taken from a glioma patient whose treatment included an IDH1 peptide vaccine. This receptor was identified in a woman aged 45-59 years with glioma. The chain employs TRBV7-9 and TRBJ2-5, with D tentatively TRBD1 or TRBD2 (6 bases each). The CDR3 protein is CASAGGPSTQETQYF. DNA for the CDR3: TGTGCCAGCGCTGGGGGGCCAAGCACACAAGAGACCCAGTACTTC.